The 27 T cell receptor beta chains below come from one sample, sequenced in a study of OX40 agonist ivuxolimab in advanced cancers. Assay: immunoSEQ multiplex PCR; the TCRdb copy retains only in-frame clones and omits some. The sample lists tens of thousands of clones, 84% occurring once. The input for sequencing was CD4+ or CD8+ T cells sorted from blood, taken in a trial of the OX40 agonist ivuxolimab. These TCRs come from an adult with an advanced solid tumor such as melanoma, head and neck, liver or kidney cancer.

The chain employs TRBV14 and TRBJ2-5; TRBD1 aligns across 8 bases. V lost 6 bases to trimming and J lost 5 bases; unmatched junction nucleotides: 8. From germline, CDR1 is SGHDN and CDR2 FVKESK. The CDR3 sequence is 14 residues long. As DNA, the CDR3 is TGTGCCAGCAGTAACAGGGGGTTGCGGGAGACCCAGTACTTC. Its translation: CASSNRGLRETQYF.

The rearrangement joins TRBV18 to TRBJ1-1; D ambiguous. Germline CDR1 KGHSH, CDR2 LQKENI. The CDR3 sequence is 13 residues long. The ends were cut back, 3 bases at V and 3 bases at J, with 8 bases in the middle. DNA for the CDR3: TGTGCCAGCTCACCGAGGGAGTACACTGAAGCTTTCTTT. Residues: CASSPREYTEAFF. Drawing the rest from reference TRBV18 and TRBJ1-1, the complete variable domain is NAGVMQNPRHLVRRRGQEARLRCSPMKGHSHVYWYRQLPEEGLKFMVYLQKENIIDESGMPKERFSAEFPKEGPSILRIQQVVRGDSAAYFCASSPREYTEAFFGQGTRLTVV.

CDR3 in DNA: TGTGCCAGCAGTTTAGGCGCGGAGAACACTGAAGCTTTCTTT. Its translation is CASSLGAENTEAFF. The chain carries TRBV27 and TRBJ1-1; D gene unclear. Germline loops: CDR1 MNHEY, CDR2 SMNVEV (reference sequence). This CDR3 is built from 14 residues. The V end was cut by 2 bases, the J end by 1 base, with 8 bases between.

In DNA form, the CDR3 reads TGTGCCAGCAGCCTGGGACAGAGCACAGATACGCAGTATTTT. Translating gives CASSLGQSTDTQYF. This chain joins TRBV9 and TRBJ2-3, with 7 bases lining up with TRBD1. Trimming cost V 4 bases and J 0 bases; bases outside gene matches: 2. CDR1 and CDR2 (germline): SGDLS, YYNGEE. The CDR3 length is 14 residues. Full variable domain (missing parts from reference TRBV9 and TRBJ2-3): DSGVTQTPKHLITATGQRVTLRCSPRSGDLSVYWYQQSLDQGLQFLIQYYNGEERAKGNILERFSAQQFPDLHSELNLSSLELGDSALYFCASSLGQSTDTQYFGPGTRLTVL.

The chain has TRBV19 and TRBJ1-2, with 9 positions matching TRBD1. Germline values: CDR1 LNHDA, CDR2 SQIVND (reference sequence). Unmatched junction bases numbered 7, after V lost 6 bases and J lost 2 bases. CDR3 length: 15 residues. The CDR3 loop is CASREQGAGNYGYTF. The CDR3 DNA follows: TGTGCCAGTAGGGAACAGGGGGCGGGAAACTATGGCTACACCTTC.

This chain joins TRBV18 and TRBJ2-2, with 12 bases identical to TRBD1. Germline CDR1 reads KGHSH; CDR2 reads LQKENI. This CDR3 comprises 15 residues. V dropped 6 bases and J dropped 7; count of bases not matched to a gene: 6. DNA of the CDR3: TGTGCCAGCTCGGGACAGGGGGCGCAAGACGGGGAGCTGTTTTTT. As protein: CASSGQGAQDGELFF.

The rearrangement links TRBV7-2 to TRBJ1-1; no clear D. V was cut by 4 bases and J by 3 bases, with 9 bases left in between. The CDR3 is 13 amino acids. CDR1 SGHTA and CDR2 FQGNSA come from the germline V gene. CDR3 in DNA: TGTGCCAGCAGCTCAGAGAAGTACACTGAAGCTTTCTTT. This translates into CASSSEKYTEAFF.

The chain combines TRBV5-1 with TRBJ2-1; the D is unclear. The CDR3 is made up of 15 amino acids. The ends were cut back, 1 base at V and 1 base at J, with 9 bases in the middle. Per the germline V gene, CDR1 is SGHRS and CDR2 is YFSETQ. The CDR3 region is CASSLSLQSYNEQFF. CDR3 nucleotide sequence: TGCGCCAGCAGCTTGTCGTTACAGTCCTACAATGAGCAGTTCTTC. The full variable domain, in which reference TRBV5-1 and TRBJ2-1 provide the parts outside the CDR3, is KAGVTQTPRYLIKTRGQQVTLSCSPISGHRSVSWYQQTPGQGLQFLFEYFSETQRNKGNFPGRFSGRQFSNSRSEMNVSTLELGDSALYLCASSLSLQSYNEQFFGPGTRLTVL.

The chain recombines TRBV27 with TRBJ1-5; D uncertain. The germline CDR1 and CDR2 sequences are MNHEY and SMNVEV (reference sequence). V lost 2 bases and J lost 3, with 8 bases in between. The CDR3 spans 14 residues. CDR3 residues: CASSLIGFNQPQHF. The CDR3 bases are TGTGCCAGCAGTTTAATCGGTTTCAATCAGCCCCAGCATTTT.

This chain joins TRBV6-1 and TRBJ1-3; no firm D call. Trimming left V 2 bases short and J 9 bases short, with 5 bases between. CDR1 and CDR2 (germline): MNHNS, SASEGT. The CDR3 spans 11 residues. CDR3 protein: CASSERTTIYF. CDR3 nucleotide sequence: TGTGCCAGCAGTGAAAGGACCACCATATATTTT.

V usage is TRBV19 and J usage is TRBJ2-7; 7 bases are a match to TRBD1. The length of the CDR3 is 13 residues. V trimming: 5 bases; J trimming: 3 bases; junction bases outside the gene matches: 4. CDR1 LNHDA and CDR2 SQIVND come from the germline V gene (reference sequence). DNA for the CDR3: TGTGCCAGTAGTGGGGACAGAATCTACGAGCAGTACTTC. Translation gives CASSGDRIYEQYF.

The chain couples TRBV5-4 to TRBJ2-7; TRBD1 matches 10 bases. Per germline, CDR1 SGHNT and CDR2 YYREEE (reference sequence). The V gene end was trimmed by 4 bases and the J gene end by 5 bases; junction bases not matched to a gene: 6. The CDR3 loop spans 14 amino acids. CDR3 protein: CASSPDRGRDEQYF. CDR3 bases: TGTGCCAGCAGCCCAGACAGGGGGCGTGACGAGCAGTACTTC. The full variable domain, in which reference TRBV5-4 and TRBJ2-7 provide the parts outside the CDR3, is ETGVTQSPTHLIKTRGQQVTLRCSSQSGHNTVSWYQQALGQGPQFIFQYYREEENGRGNFPPRFSGLQFPNYSSELNVNALELDDSALYLCASSPDRGRDEQYFGPGTRLTVT.

The chain employs TRBV5-4 and TRBJ1-6; the D is unclear. This CDR3 has 14 amino acids. V lost 1 base and J lost 3, with 5 bases in between. Germline assignment: CDR1 SGHNT and CDR2 YYREEE (reference sequence). The CDR3 DNA sequence: TGTGCCAGCAGCTTGTACGACTATAATTCACCCCTCCACTTT. Protein: CASSLYDYNSPLHF. The variable domain in full, completed from reference TRBV5-4 and TRBJ1-6, reads ETGVTQSPTHLIKTRGQQVTLRCSSQSGHNTVSWYQQALGQGPQFIFQYYREEENGRGNFPPRFSGLQFPNYSSELNVNALELDDSALYLCASSLYDYNSPLHFGNGTRLTVT.

The chain carries TRBV6-1 and TRBJ2-1, with 14 positions matching TRBD2. The junction had 11 bases not matched to a gene; V was cut back by 7 bases and J by 12 bases. CDR1 MNHNS and CDR2 SASEGT come from the germline V gene. The length of the CDR3 is 15 residues. The CDR3 sequence is CASNPGLAGASVQFF. The CDR3 region has the DNA TGTGCCAGCAACCCGGGACTAGCGGGGGCCAGCGTGCAGTTCTTC.

The V and J genes are TRBV7-9 and TRBJ1-1; 12 bases are shared with TRBD1. The CDR3 length is 17 residues. V trimming: 1 base; J trimming: 11 bases; junction bases outside the gene matches: 14. Per the germline V gene, CDR1 is SEHNR and CDR2 is FQNEAQ (reference sequence). CDR3 amino acids: CASSLVTGTGGPQWAFF. In DNA, the CDR3 is TGTGCCAGCAGCTTAGTCACCGGGACAGGGGGCCCACAGTGGGCTTTCTTT.

The chain employs TRBV5-3 and TRBJ1-1; 8 bases line up with TRBD1. TRBV5-3 is identified as an open reading frame with a role that is uncertain. This CDR3 comprises 12 residues. With V trimmed by 4 bases and J by 11 bases, 7 bases remained unmatched. CDR3 nucleotides: TGTGCCAGAAGCCCGACAGGGGTTGGGGCTTTCTTT. The encoded protein is CARSPTGVGAFF.

V usage is TRBV4-3 and J usage is TRBJ1-3; no firm D call. This CDR3 has 16 amino acids. Trimming cost V 0 bases and J 0 bases, with 9 bases left between them. The V gene's germline CDR1 is LGHNA and CDR2 YSLEER. The CDR3 nucleotides read TGCGCCAGCAGCCAAGATCAGGAGAGCTCTGGAAACACCATATATTTT. It codes for CASSQDQESSGNTIYF.

This rearrangement joins TRBV18 to TRBJ2-7; TRBD1 agrees at 10 bases. Germline V lookup: CDR1 KGHSH, CDR2 LQKENI. V was clipped by 3 bases and J by 2 bases; unmatched bases: 1. The CDR3 runs to 14 residues. CDR3 in amino acids: CASSPGTGAYEQYF. The CDR3 DNA reads as TGTGCCAGCTCACCCGGGACAGGGGCCTACGAGCAGTACTTC.

This clone was recorded only once. The chain links TRBV5-4 to TRBJ1-2; 9 bases match TRBD1. The germline V gene has CDR1 SGHNT and CDR2 YYREEE (reference sequence). V shed 4 bases and J 5 bases; nucleotides not matched to a gene: 6. The CDR3 runs to 14 residues. CDR3 bases: TGTGCCAGCAGCCGAGACAGGGGGAGTTATGGCTACACCTTC. This translates into CASSRDRGSYGYTF.

This clone turned up a few times. This sequence joins TRBV18 and TRBJ1-1, with unresolved D. The germline V gene encodes CDR1 KGHSH and CDR2 LQKENI. With 4 bases removed from V and 7 bases from J, the gap between germline ends came to 7 bases. This CDR3 has 11 amino acids. This CDR3 reads CASSLKNEAFF. As DNA, the CDR3 is TGTGCCAGCTCACTAAAAAATGAAGCTTTCTTT.

This rearrangement joins TRBV18 to TRBJ2-3, with 7 bases aligning to TRBD1. This CDR3 is built from 16 residues. V lost 0 bases to trimming and J lost 1 base; unmatched junction nucleotides: 4. Looked up from germline, CDR1 is KGHSH and CDR2 is LQKENI. CDR3 DNA sequence: TGTGCCAGCTCACCACCGATTGACAGGGGCACAGATACGCAGTATTTT. Protein sequence: CASSPPIDRGTDTQYF. The full variable domain, completed using reference TRBV18 and TRBJ2-3, is NAGVMQNPRHLVRRRGQEARLRCSPMKGHSHVYWYRQLPEEGLKFMVYLQKENIIDESGMPKERFSAEFPKEGPSILRIQQVVRGDSAAYFCASSPPIDRGTDTQYFGPGTRLTVL.

The table lists this clone with a count of one. The chain carries TRBV19 and TRBJ1-5; D is perhaps TRBD1 (5 bases). Germline-derived CDR1 and CDR2 are LNHDA and SQIVND (reference sequence). V gave up 2 bases and J gave up 0 bases, with 17 bases separating them. The CDR3 totals 18 residues. CDR3 residues: CASSIRRGSYFSNQPQHF. CDR3 DNA sequence: TGTGCCAGTAGTATAAGAAGGGGCAGCTACTTTAGCAATCAGCCCCAGCATTTT. Combining the CDR3 with reference TRBV19 and TRBJ1-5 gives the whole variable domain DGGITQSPKYLFRKEGQNVTLSCEQNLNHDAMYWYRQDPGQGLRLIYYSQIVNDFQKGDIAEGYSVSREKKESFPLTVTSAQKNPTAFYLCASSIRRGSYFSNQPQHFGDGTRLSIL.

This clone was seen a single time. V and J are TRBV7-9 and TRBJ1-5; D may be TRBD1 (6 bases). CDR3 length equals 14 residues. Germline V gene lookup returns CDR1 SEHNR and CDR2 FQNEAQ (reference sequence). Trimming stripped 5 bases from V and 7 bases from J, with 15 bases between. This CDR3 reads CASSAQGVDQPQHF. The CDR3 nucleotides read TGTGCCAGCAGCGCACAGGGAGTCGACCAGCCCCAGCATTTT.

V gene TRBV19 combines with J gene TRBJ1-2, with D perhaps matching TRBD1 (6 bases). This CDR3 comprises 14 residues. Trimming left V 4 bases short and J 5 bases short, with 14 bases between. From germline, CDR1 is LNHDA and CDR2 SQIVND (reference sequence). In DNA, the CDR3 is TGTGCCAGTAGTAGGGGGGCAGGCCTATATGGCTACACCTTC. Translated: CASSRGAGLYGYTF. The entire variable domain, with the rest obtained from reference TRBV19 and TRBJ1-2, is as follows: DGGITQSPKYLFRKEGQNVTLSCEQNLNHDAMYWYRQDPGQGLRLIYYSQIVNDFQKGDIAEGYSVSREKKESFPLTVTSAQKNPTAFYLCASSRGAGLYGYTFGSGTRLTVV.

The rearrangement joins TRBV5-1 to TRBJ1-4; the D is unclear. CDR1 SGHRS and CDR2 YFSETQ come from the germline V gene. CDR3 length equals 15 residues. Between the trimmed V and J ends, which lost 0 bases and 3 bases, there was a span of 9 bases. The chain's CDR3 is CASSLDPEANEKLFF. CDR3 DNA sequence: TGCGCCAGCAGCTTGGATCCGGAAGCTAATGAAAAACTGTTTTTT.

V usage is TRBV18 and J usage is TRBJ2-2; TRBD2 aligns across 12 bases. The CDR3 covers 17 residues. Trimming at V came to 4 bases and at J to 8 bases, leaving 11 bases not matched to a gene. CDR1 KGHSH and CDR2 LQKENI come from the germline V gene. CDR3 sequence: CASSQAGLAGSPGELFF. CDR3 DNA sequence: TGTGCCAGCTCACAGGCGGGACTAGCGGGTTCGCCGGGGGAGCTGTTTTTT.

The gene calls are TRBV10-3 and TRBJ1-1, with D perhaps TRBD1 (5 bases). This CDR3 spans 14 amino acids. The V end was cut by 3 bases, the J end by 4 bases, with 12 bases between. Germline-derived CDR1 and CDR2 are ENHRY and SYGVKD. The DNA for the CDR3 is TGTGCCATCAGTGACCCCGCGGGGGGCACTGAAGCTTTCTTT. This encodes CAISDPAGGTEAFF.